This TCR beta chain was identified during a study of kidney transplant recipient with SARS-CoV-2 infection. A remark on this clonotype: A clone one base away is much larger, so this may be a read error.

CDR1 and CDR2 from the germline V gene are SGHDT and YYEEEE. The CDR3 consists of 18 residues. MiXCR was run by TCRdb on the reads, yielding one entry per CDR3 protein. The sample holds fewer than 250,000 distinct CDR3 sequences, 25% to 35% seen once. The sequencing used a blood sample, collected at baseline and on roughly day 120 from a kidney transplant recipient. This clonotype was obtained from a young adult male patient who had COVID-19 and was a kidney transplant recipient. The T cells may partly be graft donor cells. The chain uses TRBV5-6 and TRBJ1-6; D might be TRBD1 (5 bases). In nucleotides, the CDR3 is TGTGCCAGCAACTTGGCCCCCAAGGGGCAGACCTATAATTCACCCCTCCACTTT. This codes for CASNLAPKGQTYNSPLHF.